A single sample gave rise to the 26 T cell receptor beta chains below, sequenced in a study of blood T cell repertoires in COVID-19. Using immunoSEQ multiplex PCR, the repertoire was profiled, and TCRdb retains in-frame clones only, with some absent. The sample lists around 16,000 clones; approximately 91% were seen once. The sequencing input was peripheral blood. The receptors were gathered from a man aged 55 to 70 with acute or convalescent COVID-19.

The chain uses TRBV2 and TRBJ1-1, with D possibly TRBD1 on 6 matching bases. Germline values: CDR1 SNHLY, CDR2 FYNNEI. Trimming took 6 bases from V and 3 from J, leaving 14 bases between them. The CDR3 length is 14 residues. The CDR3 here is CASSPGQTYTEAFF. CDR3 nucleotides: TGTGCCAGCAGCCCGGGACAAACGTACACTGAAGCTTTCTTT.

The chain recombines TRBV7-9 with TRBJ2-4, with 8 bases fitting TRBD1. J was trimmed by 0 bases and V by 5 bases; bases with no gene match: 9. The CDR3 loop spans 17 amino acids. Germline-derived CDR1 and CDR2 are SEHNR and FQNEAQ (reference sequence). The CDR3 DNA reads as TGTGCCAGCAGCCGTCAACAGGGGGATATAGCCAAAAACATTCAGTACTTC. Protein sequence: CASSRQQGDIAKNIQYF.

The chain carries TRBV3-1 (or the pseudogene TRBV3-2) and TRBJ1-2, with D tentatively TRBD1 (5 bases). Trimming removed 0 bases at V and 7 bases at J, with 12 bases between. The CDR3 length is 14 residues. Germline V gene data show CDR1 as LGHDT and CDR2 as YNNKEL (reference sequence). The CDR3 loop reads CASSQEGGFGGYTF. DNA for the CDR3: TGTGCCAGCAGCCAAGAGGGGGGTTTTGGTGGCTACACCTTC.

This chain uses TRBV30 with TRBJ2-3, with D possibly matching TRBD1 (7 bases). Trimming left V 8 bases short and J 3 bases short, with 18 bases between. The CDR3 is 14 residues long. The germline CDR1 and CDR2 sequences are GTSNPN and SVGIG (reference sequence). CDR3 residues: CAGQGDSRTDTQYF. The CDR3 DNA sequence: TGTGCCGGTCAGGGGGACTCGCGTACAGATACGCAGTATTTT.

The chain is built from TRBV29-1 and TRBJ2-7, with TRBD1 matching 8 bases. Trimming took 6 bases from V and 3 from J; bases not matched to a gene: 4. This CDR3 has 12 amino acids. Germline CDR1 is SQVTM and CDR2 is ANQGSEA. CDR3: CSVGQGRYEQYF. As DNA, the CDR3 is TGCAGCGTAGGACAGGGCCGCTACGAGCAGTACTTC.

This clone was picked up one time. This chain links TRBV5-1 with TRBJ1-4; 11 nucleotides align to TRBD1. Unmatched junction bases numbered 10, after V lost 4 bases and J lost 8 bases. This CDR3 comprises 16 residues. Germline V lookup: CDR1 SGHRS, CDR2 YFSETQ. This CDR3 reads CASSIRGTGGGEKLFF. Here the CDR3 DNA reads TGCGCCAGCAGCATACGCGGGACAGGGGGAGGGGAAAAACTGTTTTTT.

Comments on this clone: The junction does not match germline at one end; this may be a read error. V and J are TRBV3-1 (or the pseudogene TRBV3-2) and TRBJ1-2; D perhaps matches TRBD1 (6 bases). The CDR3 has 15 residues. The germline V gene encodes CDR1 LGHDT and CDR2 YNNKEL (reference sequence). Written as DNA, the CDR3 is TGTGCCAGCAGCCTGCGTGGCAGGGGAAACTTTGGCTACACCTTC. Encoded protein: CASSLRGRGNFGYTF.

The chain joins TRBV24-1 to TRBJ1-2; tentative D call: TRBD1 (6 bases). The CDR3 is 12 amino acids. Trimming removed 7 bases at V and 8 bases at J, with 13 bases between. Per the germline V gene, CDR1 is KGHDR and CDR2 is SFDVKD. The CDR3 coding sequence is TGTGCCACCAGCCAGGGGAGTTACGGCTACACCTTC. This encodes CATSQGSYGYTF.

The rearrangement uses TRBV29-1 and TRBJ2-2; 8 bases are shared with TRBD1. The CDR3 length is 14 residues. Germline CDR1 reads SQVTM; CDR2 reads ANQGSEA. V lost 2 bases and J lost 7; bases outside the gene matches: 6. The CDR3 spells CSVEIGQGGGELFF. The CDR3 DNA reads as TGCAGCGTTGAAATAGGACAGGGCGGCGGGGAGCTGTTTTTT.

V is TRBV3-1 (or the pseudogene TRBV3-2) and J is TRBJ1-1, with D tentatively TRBD1 (6 bases). The V end lost 4 bases, the J end lost 3 bases, and 9 bases lay between the germline ends. The CDR3 contains 13 residues. The V gene's germline CDR1 is LGHDT and CDR2 YNNKEL (reference sequence). CDR3: CASSRQDHTEAFF. CDR3 nucleotides: TGTGCCAGCAGCCGACAGGATCACACTGAAGCTTTCTTT.

This sequence joins TRBV6-1 and TRBJ2-1, with 11 bases fitting TRBD2. V lost 2 bases to trimming and J lost 14 bases; unmatched junction nucleotides: 11. The CDR3 has 15 amino acids. CDR1 is MNHNS and CDR2 is SASEGT in the germline V gene. The CDR3 is CASSEMTSGKTKKFF. CDR3 coding DNA: TGTGCCAGCAGTGAAATGACTAGCGGGAAGACAAAGAAGTTCTTC.

This chain connects TRBV11-1 to TRBJ2-1; 10 bases fit TRBD2. CDR1 and CDR2 from the germline V gene are SGHAT and FQDESV (reference sequence). The CDR3 is 14 residues long. After removal of 5 bases from V and 5 bases from J, the junction contained 3 bases not matched to a gene. This CDR3 reads CASSTSGNHNEQFF. DNA of the CDR3: TGTGCCAGCAGCACTAGCGGGAACCACAATGAGCAGTTCTTC.

The chain links TRBV7-2 to TRBJ2-2; D remains ambiguous. The CDR3 runs to 13 residues. The germline gives CDR1 SGHTA, CDR2 FQGNSA. V gave up 5 bases and J gave up 6 bases, with 10 bases separating them. The DNA for the CDR3 is TGTGCCAGCAGCCCACATGGTGCCGGGGAGCTGTTTTTT. It specifies CASSPHGAGELFF.

The CDR3 protein is CASSLQQGFRDGRETQYF. The CDR3 region has the DNA TGCGCCAGCAGCTTGCAACAAGGCTTTAGGGACGGGAGGGAGACCCAGTACTTC. The chain links TRBV5-1 to TRBJ2-5, with 7 bases matching TRBD2. The CDR3 has 18 amino acids. With V trimmed by 1 base and J by 5 bases, 17 bases remained unmatched. Germline V gene data show CDR1 as SGHRS and CDR2 as YFSETQ.

This rearrangement joins TRBV29-1 to TRBJ1-5; 9 bases fit TRBD1. The V segment lost 7 bases and the J segment 3 bases; nucleotides outside the gene matches: 7. The CDR3 totals 14 residues. Germline V gives CDR1 SQVTM, CDR2 ANQGSEA. CDR3 nucleotide sequence: TGCAGCGCCTGGACAGGGGAAAACAATCAGCCCCAGCATTTT. It translates to CSAWTGENNQPQHF.

The rearrangement uses TRBV5-1 and TRBJ2-7; D possibly corresponds to TRBD2 (5 bases). Trimming took 0 bases from V and 6 from J, leaving 13 bases between them. The germline V gene has CDR1 SGHRS and CDR2 YFSETQ. The CDR3 is 14 residues long. The CDR3 DNA reads TGCGCCAGCAGCTTGGGCAGGACTGCTACCGAGCAGTACTTC. Amino acids: CASSLGRTATEQYF.

The rearrangement uses TRBV5-1 and TRBJ2-3, with 14 bases aligning to TRBD2. The germline V gene encodes CDR1 SGHRS and CDR2 YFSETQ. This CDR3 is built from 17 residues. V shed 3 bases, J shed 1 base, and the junction held 4 bases outside the gene matches. DNA of the CDR3: TGCGCCAGCAGCTCCGGGACTAGCGGGAGTCGCACAGATACGCAGTATTTT. Translation: CASSSGTSGSRTDTQYF.

The rearrangement links TRBV5-1 to TRBJ1-2; D not resolved. CDR3 length: 14 residues. Germline CDR1 and CDR2: SGHRS and YFSETQ. Trimming took 0 bases from V and 0 from J, leaving 6 bases between them. The CDR3 nucleotides are TGCGCCAGCAGCTTGGAACGGTCTAACTATGGCTACACCTTC. This encodes CASSLERSNYGYTF.

The genes are TRBV4-1 and TRBJ2-1; 14 nucleotides line up with TRBD2. V was clipped by 0 bases and J by 7 bases; unmatched bases: 11. The CDR3 contains 19 residues. Per the germline V gene, CDR1 is MGHRA and CDR2 is YSYEKL. CDR3 coding DNA: TGCGCCAGCAGCCAAGACGGGACTAGCGGGAGATCGACACAGAATGAGCAGTTCTTC. It yields the protein CASSQDGTSGRSTQNEQFF.

The V gene is TRBV3-1 (or the pseudogene TRBV3-2), the J gene TRBJ2-7; D uncertain. V was trimmed by 2 bases and J by 6 bases, leaving 11 bases between them. This CDR3 has 13 residues. Germline assignment: CDR1 LGHDT and CDR2 YNNKEL (reference sequence). The CDR3 loop is CASSQLSTIEQYF. The CDR3 bases are TGTGCCAGCAGCCAACTCTCTACTATCGAGCAGTACTTC.

V and J are TRBV11-2 and TRBJ2-7; 8 bases map to TRBD1. Germline V gene lookup returns CDR1 SGHAT and CDR2 FQNNGV. The CDR3 contains 14 residues. V was pared by 6 bases and J by 3 bases, with 7 bases of the junction left unmatched. CDR3 sequence: CASSRTGTRYEQYF. The CDR3 nucleotides read TGTGCCAGCAGTAGGACAGGGACTCGCTACGAGCAGTACTTC.

For this clone: One end of the junction is discordant with germline, which a read error may explain. CDR3 DNA: TGTGCCAGCAGACTAGCGGTGTTAAATGGGGAGCTATTTTTT. Protein product: CASRLAVLNGELFF. This chain links TRBV28 with TRBJ2-2; TRBD2 agrees at 8 bases. Germline CDR1 and CDR2: MDHEN and SYDVKM. This CDR3 contains 14 residues.

This chain uses TRBV7-8 with TRBJ2-7; TRBD1 agrees at 7 bases. The CDR3 runs 13 residues. V trimming: 2 bases; J trimming: 10 bases; junction bases outside the gene matches: 8. The V gene's germline CDR1 is SGHVS and CDR2 FQNEAQ. The CDR3 nucleotides are TGTGCCAGCAGCTTACGGACAGGCCCTGGACAGTACTTC. Amino acids: CASSLRTGPGQYF. The entire variable domain, with the rest obtained from reference TRBV7-8 and TRBJ2-7, is as follows: GAGVSQSPRYKVAKRGQDVALRCDPISGHVSLFWYQQALGQGPEFLTYFQNEAQLDKSGLPSDRFFAERPEGSVSTLKIQRTQQEDSAVYLCASSLRTGPGQYFGPGTRLTVT.

The genes are TRBV10-3 and TRBJ1-4; 8 bases line up with TRBD1. CDR3 length: 13 residues. Per germline, CDR1 ENHRY and CDR2 SYGVKD. V was pared by 3 bases and J by 6 bases, with 0 bases of the junction left unmatched. This chain's CDR3 is CAISEQGDEKLFF. The CDR3 DNA is TGTGCCATCAGTGAACAGGGGGATGAAAAACTGTTTTTT.

This rearrangement joins TRBV28 to TRBJ2-2; D may be TRBD2 (6 bases). CDR1 and CDR2 from the germline V gene are MDHEN and SYDVKM. The V and J ends lost 7 bases and 9 bases respectively, with 21 bases between them. The CDR3 consists of 15 residues. CDR3 coding DNA: TGTGCCAGCACCCTCGGGACGGGAGTTCGCAGGGAGCTGTTTTTT. It yields the protein CASTLGTGVRRELFF.

The rearrangement uses TRBV7-9 and TRBJ1-5, with 10 bases identical to TRBD1. The length of the CDR3 is 16 residues. With V trimmed by 4 bases and J by 0 bases, 3 bases remained unmatched. The germline gives CDR1 SEHNR, CDR2 FQNEAQ (reference sequence). The CDR3 spells CASSSGQGDSNQPQHF. The CDR3 nucleotides are TGTGCCAGCAGCTCCGGACAGGGGGATAGCAATCAGCCCCAGCATTTT. Based on the CDR3 plus reference TRBV7-9 and TRBJ1-5, the full variable domain is DTGVSQNPRHKITKRGQNVTFRCDPISEHNRLYWYRQTLGQGPEFLTYFQNEAQLEKSRLLSDRFSAERPKGSFSTLEIQRTEQGDSAMYLCASSSGQGDSNQPQHFGDGTRLSIL.